These 10 T cell receptor beta chains were sequenced from one sample in a study of T cell clonality in common variable immunodeficiency. Clones were read by immunoSEQ multiplex PCR, and TCRdb kept only the in-frame ones, dropping some. The sample holds roughly 58,000 clones, and no clone turns up only once. The sample consisted of peripheral blood mononuclear cells. These receptors all come from a person aged 18-70 years in good health.

This clone has at least ten counts. The DNA ends 3 residues before the CDR3 does, and the rest of the CDR3 is filled in from the germline J gene. The chain joins TRBV7-6 to TRBJ2-7; 9 bases match TRBD1. Germline CDR1 and CDR2: SGHVS and FNYEAQ. The CDR3 runs to 15 residues. J was trimmed by 2 bases and V by 5 bases; bases with no gene match: 7. CDR3 in amino acids: CASSAHTGGPYEQYF. The CDR3 bases that were read are TGTGCCAGCAGCGCGCACACAGGGGGCCCCTACGAG.

This clone has ten or more counts. The read falls 3 residues short of the CDR3 end, and the missing part is taken from the germline J gene. V gene TRBV20-1 combines with J gene TRBJ2-4; perhaps TRBD1 as D (6 bases). The CDR3 is made up of 12 amino acids. With 3 bases removed from V and 4 bases from J, the gap between germline ends came to 7 bases. The germline gives CDR1 DFQATT, CDR2 SNEGSKA (reference sequence). The CDR3 loop is CSARDRKNIQYF. The covered CDR3 bases are TGCAGTGCTAGGGACAGAAAAAACATT.

The table lists this clone with many counts. The read terminates 3 residues before the CDR3 end, so the remaining end is supplied by the germline J gene. This chain uses TRBV10-3 with TRBJ2-5; D uncertain. V was trimmed by 7 bases and J by 0 bases, leaving 12 bases between them. The CDR3 has 14 residues. In germline, CDR1 is ENHRY, CDR2 SYGVKD. CDR3 sequence: CAIKEWQNQETQYF. CDR3 DNA (partial): TGTGCCATCAAAGAATGGCAGAACCAAGAGACC.

This clone was seen at least ten times. The CDR3 end lies 3 residues beyond the end of the read and is filled in from the germline J gene. The rearrangement uses TRBV5-1 and TRBJ2-7; 11 nucleotides line up with TRBD1. The V segment lost 4 bases and the J segment 5 bases; nucleotides outside the gene matches: 5. The CDR3 is 14 amino acids. The germline gives CDR1 SGHRS, CDR2 YFSETQ. The sequenced part of the CDR3 DNA is TGCGCCAGCAGCCCCGGGACAGGGGGGGACGAG. This gives the protein CASSPGTGGDE. The full CDR3 is CASSPGTGGDEQYF. The full variable domain, rest sourced from reference TRBV5-1 and TRBJ2-7, is KAGVTQTPRYLIKTRGQQVTLSCSPISGHRSVSWYQQTPGQGLQFLFEYFSETQRNKGNFPGRFSGRQFSNSRSEMNVSTLELGDSALYLCASSPGTGGDEQYFGPGTRLTVT.

This clone has ten or more counts. The CDR3 bases that were read are TGTGCCAGCAGCCGGAACACGGGGTTGAGTTTGTACAATGAG. The encoded protein is CASSRNTGLSLYNE. The whole CDR3 protein reads CASSRNTGLSLYNEQFF. V gene TRBV14 combines with J gene TRBJ2-1, with D possibly being TRBD2 (5 bases). The read ends 3 residues before the CDR3 terminus; that terminus is restored from the germline J gene. V lost 4 bases and J lost 4, with 20 bases in between. The CDR3 is 17 amino acids. CDR1 and CDR2 (germline): SGHDN, FVKESK.

This clone was seen at least ten times. The read finishes 3 residues shy of the CDR3 end, and the germline J gene is used to complete it. The rearrangement links TRBV6-2 or TRBV6-3 to TRBJ1-4; 8 bases fit TRBD1. This CDR3 is 15 amino acids long. Germline CDR1 and CDR2: MNHEY and SVGEGT. The junction had 6 bases not matched to a gene; V was cut back by 6 bases and J by 3 bases. CDR3 DNA (partial): TGTGCCAGCAGAGCAGGGGGCGCGGCTAATGAAAAA. It codes for CASRAGGAANEK. The CDR3 in its entirety is CASRAGGAANEKLFF.

In its sample, this clone was seen many times. With the read ending 3 residues before the CDR3 end, the germline J gene is used to fill in that end. The rearrangement uses TRBV28 and TRBJ2-7; a weak D match, TRBD1 (6 bases). Germline V gives CDR1 MDHEN, CDR2 SYDVKM. CDR3 length equals 14 residues. Trimming cost V 6 bases and J 4 bases, with 16 bases left between them. CDR3 amino acids: CASSPTGYAYEQYF. CDR3 DNA (partial): TGTGCCAGCAGCCCAACAGGGTATGCGTACGAG.

This clone was found many times. The observed sequence ends 3 residues before the CDR3 terminus, with the missing tail filled in from the germline J gene. This sequence joins TRBV2 and TRBJ1-2; 9 bases line up with TRBD1. J lost 3 bases, V lost 8 bases, and 10 bases had no gene match. Germline V gives CDR1 SNHLY, CDR2 FYNNEI. CDR3 size: 15 residues. CDR3 in amino acids: CASRDREISDYGYTF. CDR3 DNA (partial): TGTGCCAGCCGGGACAGGGAGATTTCTGACTATGGC.

This clone appeared a few times. The read finishes 3 residues shy of the CDR3 end, and the germline J gene is used to complete it. The chain combines TRBV25-1 with TRBJ2-1; 12 bases agree with TRBD2. Germline V gene lookup returns CDR1 MGHDK and CDR2 SYGVNS. With V trimmed by 8 bases and J by 4 bases, 3 bases remained unmatched. The CDR3 length is 14 residues. The part of the CDR3 DNA that was read is TGTGCCAGCGCACTAGCGGGGGGTTACAATGAG. It specifies CASALAGGYNE. The complete CDR3 protein is CASALAGGYNEQFF.

This clone was observed at least ten times. The CDR3 end lies 3 residues beyond the end of the read and is filled in from the germline J gene. The chain uses TRBV11-3 and TRBJ2-2, with D perhaps matching TRBD2 (6 bases). This CDR3 comprises 15 residues. Germline assignment: CDR1 SGHNT and CDR2 YENEEA. Trimming cost V 4 bases and J 1 base, with 10 bases left between them. CDR3 protein: CASSSTSLNTGELFF. The part of the CDR3 DNA that was read is TGTGCCAGCAGCTCTACTAGCCTGAACACCGGGGAG. The whole variable domain, remainder taken from reference TRBV11-3 and TRBJ2-2, is EAGVVQSPRYKIIEKKQPVAFWCNPISGHNTLYWYLQNLGQGPELLIRYENEEAVDDSQLPKDRFSAERLKGVDSTLKIQPAELGDSAVYLCASSSTSLNTGELFFGEGSRLTVL.